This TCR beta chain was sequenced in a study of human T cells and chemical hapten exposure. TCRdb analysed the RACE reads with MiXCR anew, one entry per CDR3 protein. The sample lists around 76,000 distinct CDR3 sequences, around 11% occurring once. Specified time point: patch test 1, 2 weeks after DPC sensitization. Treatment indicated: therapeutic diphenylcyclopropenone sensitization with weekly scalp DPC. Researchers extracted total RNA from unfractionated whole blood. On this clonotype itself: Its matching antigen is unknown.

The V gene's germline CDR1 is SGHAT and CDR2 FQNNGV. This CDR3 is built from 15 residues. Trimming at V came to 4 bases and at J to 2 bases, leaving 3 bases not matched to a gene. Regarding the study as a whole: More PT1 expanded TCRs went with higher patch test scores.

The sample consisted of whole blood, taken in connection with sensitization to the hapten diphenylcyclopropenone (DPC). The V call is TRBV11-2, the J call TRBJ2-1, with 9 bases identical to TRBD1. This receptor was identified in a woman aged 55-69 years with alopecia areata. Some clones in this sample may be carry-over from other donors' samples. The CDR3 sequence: CASSSTGGTYNEQFF. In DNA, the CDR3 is TGTGCCAGCAGCTCGACAGGGGGGACCTACAATGAGCAGTTCTTC.